This record looks at one TCR beta chain sequence and its context. What it binds is not known. CDR1 and CDR2 (germline): SQVTM, ANQGSEA. V dropped 7 bases and J dropped 4 bases, with 17 bases sitting between them. This CDR3 comprises 13 residues. These data are taken from a study of cytomegalovirus exposure and HLA in healthy donors. Study results and limitations: A later analysis showed that HLA-associated TCR beta chains had undergone more clonal expansion than equally common others. Previous analysis showed most TCR beta V segments were productive about 87% or about 30% of the time. Researchers reported in a later analysis that common viral pathogens appeared linked to several top clusters.

PCR employed 60 Vbeta and 13 Jbeta primers. Sequencing was performed with immunoSEQ multiplex PCR; in TCRdb, only in-frame clones are kept and a portion is missing. The data hold 150,000 or so clones, with 74% observed a single time. The receptor's source is a man younger than 35 in good health and CMV-seropositive. The chain carries TRBV29-1 and TRBJ2-7; maybe TRBD2 (7 bases). The specimen sequenced was PBMCs. CDR3 coding DNA: TGCAGCGCTAGGGGGGGAAAAGCTTACGAGCAGTACTTC. Its translation: CSARGGKAYEQYF.